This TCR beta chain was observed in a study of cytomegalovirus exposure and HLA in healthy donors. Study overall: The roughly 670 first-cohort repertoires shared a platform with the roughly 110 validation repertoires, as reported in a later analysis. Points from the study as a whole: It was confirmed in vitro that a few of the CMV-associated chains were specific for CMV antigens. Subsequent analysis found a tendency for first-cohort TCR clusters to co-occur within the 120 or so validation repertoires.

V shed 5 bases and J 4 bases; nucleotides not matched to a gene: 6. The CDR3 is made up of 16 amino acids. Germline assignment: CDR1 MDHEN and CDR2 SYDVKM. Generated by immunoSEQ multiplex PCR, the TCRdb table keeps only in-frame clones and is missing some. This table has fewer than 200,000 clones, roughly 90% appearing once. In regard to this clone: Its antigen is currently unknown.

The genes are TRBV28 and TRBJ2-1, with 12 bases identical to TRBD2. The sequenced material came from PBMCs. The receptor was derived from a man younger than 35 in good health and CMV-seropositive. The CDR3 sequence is CASSPGLAGPYNEQFF. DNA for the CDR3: TGTGCCAGCAGTCCGGGACTAGCGGGCCCTTACAATGAGCAGTTCTTC.